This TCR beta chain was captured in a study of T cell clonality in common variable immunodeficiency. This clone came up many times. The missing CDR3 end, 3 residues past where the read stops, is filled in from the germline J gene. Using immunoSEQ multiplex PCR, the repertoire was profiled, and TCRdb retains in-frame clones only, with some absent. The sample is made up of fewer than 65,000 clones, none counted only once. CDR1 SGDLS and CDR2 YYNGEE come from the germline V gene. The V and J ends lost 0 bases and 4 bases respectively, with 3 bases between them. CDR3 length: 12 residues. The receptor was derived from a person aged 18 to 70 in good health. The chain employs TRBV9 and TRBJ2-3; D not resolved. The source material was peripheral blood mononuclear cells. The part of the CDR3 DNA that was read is TGTGCCAGCAGCGTAGAGGCAGATACG. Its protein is CASSVEADT. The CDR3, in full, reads CASSVEADTQYF. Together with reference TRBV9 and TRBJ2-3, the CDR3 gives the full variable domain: DSGVTQTPKHLITATGQRVTLRCSPRSGDLSVYWYQQSLDQGLQFLIQYYNGEERAKGNILERFSAQQFPDLHSELNLSSLELGDSALYFCASSVEADTQYFGPGTRLTVL.